These 29 T cell receptor beta chains were sequenced from one sample in a study of T-cell memory formation after mild COVID-19 (dated by TCRdb to about 2021). Library generation was performed with 5' RACE. These reads were obtained on an Illumina NovaSeq 6000. Starting from the raw public reads, TCRdb applied fastp trimming at Q25, assembled clones with MiXCR and retained in-frame beta chains. Identical CDR3 proteins give one entry, which carries the most common genes and DNA. For this sample there are roughly 130,000 distinct CDR3 sequences; about a sixth appear just once. Approximately 5.2% of the sample belongs to the ten largest clones. Sequencing was performed on PBMCs or a T cell subset sorted from them (not recorded which). Receptor source: a man younger than 35 who had mild COVID-19 (a few samples of this study predate the infection). The sample titles of this study are shuffled in the database, so cell type and time point are left out; the donor was told from shared clones.

The chain uses TRBV19 and TRBJ1-2; D unclear. With 8 bases removed from V and 6 bases from J, the gap between germline ends came to 19 bases. The germline V gene has CDR1 LNHDA and CDR2 SQIVND (reference sequence). The CDR3 sequence is 14 residues long. DNA of the CDR3: TGTGCCAGTGGGAGGGAGTACCGTCCCCATGGCTACACCTTC. Its translation: CASGREYRPHGYTF.

This clonotype has a handful of counts. J is TRBJ1-1 and V is TRBV6-2 or TRBV6-3, with 9 bases that match TRBD1. CDR3 size: 15 residues. J lost 2 bases, V lost 8 bases, and 9 bases had no gene match. CDR1 MNHEY and CDR2 SVGEGT come from the germline V gene. The CDR3 DNA reads as TGTGCCAGCGGAGACACAGGGGGCAGCAACACTGAAGCTTTCTTT. Its protein product is CASGDTGGSNTEAFF.

This chain uses TRBV5-1 with TRBJ2-2; D may be TRBD1 (5 bases). The CDR3 length is 15 residues. V was trimmed by 5 bases and J by 0 bases, leaving 11 bases between them. Germline CDR1 and CDR2: SGHRS and YFSETQ. Here the CDR3 DNA reads TGCGCCAGCAGGAACCGGACAACGAACACCGGGGAGCTGTTTTTT. Its translation: CASRNRTTNTGELFF.

The rearrangement joins TRBV12-3 or TRBV12-4 to TRBJ1-5; tentatively, D is TRBD1 (6 bases). The V and J ends lost 3 bases and 3 bases respectively, with 12 bases between them. The CDR3 is 15 residues long. The CDR3 nucleotides read TGTGCCAGCAGTTTCGGTACAGGGAACAATCAGCCCCAGCATTTT. This encodes CASSFGTGNNQPQHF.

This clonotype was observed a handful of times. V usage is TRBV7-9 and J usage is TRBJ2-5; D is ambiguous. The CDR3 totals 13 residues. V gave up 1 base and J gave up 4 bases, with 7 bases separating them. Germline V lookup: CDR1 SEHNR, CDR2 FQNEAQ (reference sequence). In DNA form, the CDR3 reads TGTGCCAGCAGCTTAGATTTTAGAGAGACCCAGTACTTC. Protein product: CASSLDFRETQYF.

The V gene is TRBV7-2, the J gene TRBJ2-1, with D possibly being TRBD2 (5 bases). The CDR3 totals 15 residues. Germline values: CDR1 SGHTA, CDR2 FQGNSA. V was cut by 1 base and J by 0 bases, with 7 bases left in between. For the CDR3, the DNA is TGTGCCAGCAGCTTAGACAGCGGCTCCTACAATGAGCAGTTCTTC. Protein product: CASSLDSGSYNEQFF.

This chain connects TRBV18 to TRBJ2-3, with no clear D. Germline CDR1 reads KGHSH; CDR2 reads LQKENI. This CDR3 has 14 residues. Trimming cost V 1 base and J 2 bases, with 7 bases left between them. In DNA form, the CDR3 reads TGTGCCAGCTCACCACGGTTAATCACAGATACGCAGTATTTT. This encodes CASSPRLITDTQYF.

The chain has TRBV6-5 and TRBJ2-3; D perhaps matches TRBD2 (5 bases). The CDR3 length is 15 residues. Trimming took off 4 bases at V and 3 bases at J, with 14 bases between the two ends. Germline V CDR1 and CDR2: MNHEY, SVGAGI. The DNA of the CDR3 is TGTGCCAGCAGTTTTAAGGGCCGAGGGACAGATACGCAGTATTTT. This codes for CASSFKGRGTDTQYF.

V gene TRBV6-4 combines with J gene TRBJ2-1; no clear D. V dropped 2 bases and J dropped 0 bases, with 2 bases sitting between them. Germline V gives CDR1 MRHNA, CDR2 SNTAGT. The CDR3 has 13 amino acids. The DNA for the CDR3 is TGTGCCAGCAGTGACAGCTCCTACAATGAGCAGTTCTTC. Translation: CASSDSSYNEQFF.

This clonotype was recorded a few times. The gene calls are TRBV12-3 or TRBV12-4 and TRBJ2-3, with TRBD1 as a possible D gene (6 bases). The germline V and J ends were trimmed by 7 bases and 3 bases, with 14 bases remaining between them. The length of the CDR3 is 14 residues. This CDR3 reads CASTLWTATDTQYF. The CDR3, as DNA: TGTGCCAGCACCTTATGGACAGCGACAGATACGCAGTATTTT.

In this sample, this clonotype turned up a few times. This chain links TRBV7-2 with TRBJ1-1, with 7 bases identical to TRBD1. After removal of 3 bases from V and 1 base from J, the junction contained 2 bases not matched to a gene. The CDR3 totals 14 residues. Germline V gene sequence: CDR1 SGHTA, CDR2 FQGNSA. CDR3 protein: CASSFRDRNTEAFF. As DNA, the CDR3 is TGTGCCAGCAGCTTCCGGGACAGGAACACTGAAGCTTTCTTT.

This clonotype was seen a few times. The V gene is TRBV30, the J gene TRBJ2-5; possible D gene TRBD2, 6 bases. Trimming removed 4 bases at V and 4 bases at J, with 16 bases between. CDR1 is GTSNPN, CDR2 SVGIG, per germline (reference sequence). The CDR3 extends over 14 amino acids. The CDR3 region has the DNA TGTGCCTGGACCCAGCGGGCCGGGGGAGAGACCCAGTACTTC. Residues: CAWTQRAGGETQYF.

This clonotype has a handful of counts. J is TRBJ2-1 and V is TRBV7-9, with 7 bases fitting TRBD2. The CDR3 runs 13 residues. Losses at the gene ends were 7 bases for V and 10 bases for J; bases not matched to a gene: 10. In germline, CDR1 is SEHNR, CDR2 FQNEAQ (reference sequence). Written as DNA, the CDR3 is TGTGCCAGCATCCGCAGCGGGGCTGAGGAGCAGTTCTTC. As protein: CASIRSGAEEQFF.

The genes are TRBV4-3 and TRBJ2-7; TRBD2 agrees at 10 bases. The germline CDR1 and CDR2 sequences are LGHNA and YSLEER. The CDR3 is 15 amino acids. V shed 4 bases, J shed 2 bases, and the junction held 5 bases outside the gene matches. Here the CDR3 reads CASSLASGGTYEQYF. The DNA for the CDR3 is TGCGCCAGCAGCCTAGCTAGCGGGGGAACCTACGAGCAGTACTTC.

V gene TRBV5-1 combines with J gene TRBJ2-3; D is unresolved. Germline values: CDR1 SGHRS, CDR2 YFSETQ. V was pared by 2 bases and J by 4 bases, with 11 bases between. CDR3 length equals 14 residues. In DNA, the CDR3 is TGCGCCAGCAGCTTCGGTAGGGTCCCAGATACGCAGTATTTT. Translated: CASSFGRVPDTQYF.

This clonotype was seen repeatedly, ten times or more. Here the CDR3 reads CASEGTHSNEQFF. As DNA, the CDR3 is TGTGCCAGCGAGGGGACCCACTCCAATGAGCAGTTCTTC. The chain combines TRBV2 with TRBJ2-1, with D tentatively TRBD1 or TRBD2 (5 bases each). The CDR3 covers 13 residues. The V and J ends lost 8 bases and 6 bases respectively, with 14 bases between them. Germline-derived CDR1 and CDR2 are SNHLY and FYNNEI.

The chain links TRBV5-1 to TRBJ2-3; TRBD2 matches 8 bases. V lost 5 bases, J lost 2 bases, and 4 bases stayed unmatched. The CDR3 has 14 residues. CDR1 SGHRS and CDR2 YFSETQ come from the germline V gene. For the CDR3, the DNA is TGCGCCAGCAGTTCAGCGGGGGACACAGATACGCAGTATTTT. Translation: CASSSAGDTDTQYF.

The CDR3 reads CASSQAVVGRGGRDTQYF. CDR3 nucleotide sequence: TGCGCCAGCAGCCAAGCCGTCGTTGGGCGGGGGGGAAGAGATACGCAGTATTTT. The chain recombines TRBV4-1 with TRBJ2-3; 9 bases are a match to TRBD2. The CDR3 consists of 18 residues. The V and J ends lost 1 base and 5 bases, in that order; junction bases with no gene match: 13. Per germline, CDR1 MGHRA and CDR2 YSYEKL.

The gene calls are TRBV7-2 and TRBJ2-2; TRBD1 matches at 8 bases. Trimming took 5 bases from V and 4 from J; bases not matched to a gene: 6. The CDR3 is 15 residues long. Germline assignment: CDR1 SGHTA and CDR2 FQGNSA. CDR3 bases: TGTGCCAGCAGCCCGGGACAGGCCGGCACCGGGGAGCTGTTTTTT. It translates to CASSPGQAGTGELFF.

This chain uses TRBV9 with TRBJ2-3; 14 nucleotides line up with TRBD2. Germline CDR1 SGDLS, CDR2 YYNGEE. This CDR3 comprises 19 residues. Trimming at V came to 3 bases and at J to 0 bases, leaving 9 bases not matched to a gene. CDR3 protein: CASSGRTSGGSTSTDTQYF. CDR3 bases: TGTGCCAGCAGCGGAAGGACTAGCGGGGGGTCCACTAGCACAGATACGCAGTATTTT.

This clonotype came up a few times. The chain combines TRBV20-1 with TRBJ2-5, with a possible D match to TRBD2 (7 bases). CDR1 and CDR2 (germline): DFQATT, SNEGSKA (reference sequence). CDR3 length equals 13 residues. V dropped 7 bases and J dropped 0 bases, with 12 bases sitting between them. CDR3 sequence (DNA): TGCAGTGTAGGGGGGGACAACCAAGAGACCCAGTACTTC. Its translation is CSVGGDNQETQYF.

J is TRBJ2-2 and V is TRBV9; 7 positions agree with TRBD2. The germline V gene has CDR1 SGDLS and CDR2 YYNGEE. The trim removed 1 base at V and 0 bases at J, leaving 9 bases unmatched. CDR3 length equals 18 residues. The chain's CDR3 is CASSVMASGFANTGELFF. The CDR3 DNA reads TGTGCCAGCAGCGTAATGGCTAGCGGATTCGCGAACACCGGGGAGCTGTTTTTT.

This clonotype has a count of ten or more. In DNA, the CDR3 is TGCGCCAGCAGCTTGGATTTGAACACTGAAGCTTTCTTT. It encodes CASSLDLNTEAFF. The chain is built from TRBV5-1 and TRBJ1-1; D uncertain. The CDR3 is made up of 13 amino acids. Deletions cut 0 bases from V and 0 bases from J, with 3 bases between. Germline CDR1 reads SGHRS; CDR2 reads YFSETQ. The whole variable domain, filled in from reference TRBV5-1 and TRBJ1-1, reads KAGVTQTPRYLIKTRGQQVTLSCSPISGHRSVSWYQQTPGQGLQFLFEYFSETQRNKGNFPGRFSGRQFSNSRSEMNVSTLELGDSALYLCASSLDLNTEAFFGQGTRLTVV.

This clonotype was counted between two and nine times. The V gene is TRBV12-3 or TRBV12-4, the J gene TRBJ1-5, with no clear D. The CDR3 runs to 13 residues. V lost 3 bases, J lost 4 bases, and 7 bases lay in between. CDR3 sequence: CASSLERNQPQHF. The CDR3 nucleotides are TGTGCCAGCAGTTTGGAAAGAAATCAGCCCCAGCATTTT.

This chain connects TRBV7-2 to TRBJ2-3; 14 positions agree with TRBD2. V was clipped by 6 bases and J by 5 bases; unmatched bases: 4. The germline V gene encodes CDR1 SGHTA and CDR2 FQGNSA. This CDR3 is 15 amino acids long. The CDR3: CASRETSGGGDTQYF. The CDR3 DNA sequence: TGTGCCAGCAGGGAGACTAGCGGGGGGGGAGATACGCAGTATTTT.

The chain combines TRBV6-1 with TRBJ2-6; 9 bases fit TRBD1. In germline, CDR1 is MNHNS, CDR2 SASEGT. This CDR3 has 18 amino acids. The V segment lost 3 bases and the J segment 2 bases; nucleotides outside the gene matches: 8. The CDR3 here is CASSDAGTGRTGANVLTF. The CDR3 nucleotides are TGTGCCAGCAGTGACGCCGGGACAGGGAGAACTGGGGCCAACGTCCTGACTTTC.

Notes on this clonotype: One junction end disagrees with the germline gene, perhaps due to a read error. Here the CDR3 reads CASSRGRDTEAFF. For the CDR3, the DNA is TGTGCTAGCAGCCGAGGACGGGACACTGAAGCTTTCTTT. The genes are TRBV7-7 and TRBJ1-1, with no clear D. The CDR3 spans 13 residues. Germline V gene data show CDR1 as SSHAT and CDR2 as FNYEAQ (reference sequence).

This clonotype appeared many times. This chain joins TRBV7-9 and TRBJ2-3; D remains ambiguous. This CDR3 is built from 14 residues. Germline values: CDR1 SEHNR, CDR2 FQNEAQ (reference sequence). The V end was cut by 8 bases, the J end by 0 bases, with 12 bases between. CDR3 bases: TGTGCCAGCGGCCCGACGATCAGCACAGATACGCAGTATTTT. This translates into CASGPTISTDTQYF.

Only a few counts were recorded for this clonotype. The CDR3 loop reads CASSPRGSGGPNTGELFF. CDR3 nucleotide sequence: TGTGCCAGCTCACCACGGGGTAGCGGGGGCCCGAACACCGGGGAGCTGTTTTTT. This chain links TRBV18 with TRBJ2-2, with TRBD2 identical over 9 bases. The germline CDR1 and CDR2 sequences are KGHSH and LQKENI. The CDR3 length is 18 residues. Trimming took 1 base from V and 0 from J; bases not matched to a gene: 6. Filled out from reference TRBV18 and TRBJ2-2, the complete variable domain reads NAGVMQNPRHLVRRRGQEARLRCSPMKGHSHVYWYRQLPEEGLKFMVYLQKENIIDESGMPKERFSAEFPKEGPSILRIQQVVRGDSAAYFCASSPRGSGGPNTGELFFGEGSRLTVL.